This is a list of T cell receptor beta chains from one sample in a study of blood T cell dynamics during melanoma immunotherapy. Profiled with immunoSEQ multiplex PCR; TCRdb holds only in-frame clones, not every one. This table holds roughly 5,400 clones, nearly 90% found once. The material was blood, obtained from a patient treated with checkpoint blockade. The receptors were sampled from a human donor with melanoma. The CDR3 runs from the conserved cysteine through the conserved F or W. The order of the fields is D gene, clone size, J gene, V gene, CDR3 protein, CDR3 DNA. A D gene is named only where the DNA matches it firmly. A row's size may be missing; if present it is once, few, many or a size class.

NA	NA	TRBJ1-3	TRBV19	CASSLRGVQSGNTIYF	TGTGCCAGTAGTCTACGCGGGGTACAGTCTGGAAACACCATATATTTT
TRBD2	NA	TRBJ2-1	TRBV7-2	CASSLSGGSSYNEQFF	TGTGCCAGCAGCTTAAGTGGCGGGAGCTCCTACAATGAGCAGTTCTTC
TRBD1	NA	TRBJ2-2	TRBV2	CASRGGRLTGELFF	TGTGCCAGCAGAGGGGGCAGATTAACCGGGGAGCTGTTTTTT
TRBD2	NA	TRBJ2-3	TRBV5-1	CASSLVSSGGTDTQYF	TGCGCCAGCAGCTTGGTTTCTAGCGGGGGCACAGATACGCAGTATTTT
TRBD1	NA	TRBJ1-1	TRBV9	CASSVTQGGRSEAFF	TGTGCCAGCAGCGTTACACAGGGGGGACGTTCTGAAGCTTTCTTT
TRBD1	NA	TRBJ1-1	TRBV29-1	CSASFRQGGLTEAFF	TGCAGCGCTTCATTTCGACAGGGAGGGTTGACTGAAGCTTTCTTT
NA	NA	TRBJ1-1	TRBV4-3	CASSLRRGNTEAFF	TGCGCCAGCAGCCTCCGCCGGGGGAACACTGAAGCTTTCTTT
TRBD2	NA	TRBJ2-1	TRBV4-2	CASSQRSGGSSYNEQFF	TGTGCCAGCAGCCAACGTAGCGGGGGGAGCTCCTACAATGAGCAGTTCTTC
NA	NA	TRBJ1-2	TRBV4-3	CASSQGAYSITNGYTF	TGCGCCAGCAGCCAAGGGGCTTACTCCATAACTAATGGCTACACCTTC
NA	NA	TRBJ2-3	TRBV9	CASGIGADTQYF	TGTGCCAGCGGGATCGGGGCAGATACGCAGTATTTT
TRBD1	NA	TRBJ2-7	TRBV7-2	CASSTGQGAGYEQYF	TGTGCCAGCAGTACCGGACAGGGGGCCGGCTACGAGCAGTACTTC
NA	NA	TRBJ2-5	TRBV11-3	CASSQPGEETQYF	TGTGCCAGCAGCCAGCCCGGGGAAGAGACCCAGTACTTC
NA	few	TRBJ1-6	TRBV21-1	CASSNYSPLHF	TGTGCCAGCAGCAATTATTCACCCCTCCACTTT
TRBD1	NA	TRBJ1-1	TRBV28	CAGMTGLNTEAFF	TGTGCCGGAATGACAGGGCTGAACACTGAAGCTTTCTTT
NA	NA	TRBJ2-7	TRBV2	CASSDGEGGASYEQYF	TGTGCCAGCAGTGACGGAGAGGGGGGGGCCTCCTACGAGCAGTACTTC
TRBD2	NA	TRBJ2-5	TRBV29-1	CSVGGLAGGETQYF	TGCAGCGTTGGGGGACTAGCGGGAGGGGAGACCCAGTACTTC
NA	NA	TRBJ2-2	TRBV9	CASSVVGPGELFF	TGTGCCAGCAGCGTAGTCGGGCCCGGGGAGCTGTTTTTT
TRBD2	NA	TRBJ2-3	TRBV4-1	CASSQGVLGGEITDTQYF	TGCGCCAGCAGCCAAGGGGTTTTGGGGGGGGAGATCACAGATACGCAGTATTTT
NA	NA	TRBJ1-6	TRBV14	CASSQGREYSPLHF	TGTGCCAGCAGCCAGGGCAGAGAATATTCACCCCTCCACTTT
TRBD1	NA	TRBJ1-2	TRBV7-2	CASSLSGTAFYGYTF	TGTGCCAGCAGCCTTAGCGGGACAGCTTTCTATGGCTACACCTTC
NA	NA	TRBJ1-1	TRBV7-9	CASSLVPRDTEAFF	TGTGCCAGCAGCTTAGTTCCCAGGGACACTGAAGCTTTCTTT
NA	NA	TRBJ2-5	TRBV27	CASSFLGPQETQYF	TGTGCCAGCAGTTTTTTAGGGCCTCAAGAGACCCAGTACTTC
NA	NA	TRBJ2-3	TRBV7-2	CASSLAAGRTDTQYF	TGTGCCAGCAGCTTAGCGGCAGGGCGCACAGATACGCAGTATTTT
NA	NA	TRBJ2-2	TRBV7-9	CASSLDPLAGELFF	TGTGCCAGCAGCTTAGACCCCTTGGCCGGGGAGCTGTTTTTT
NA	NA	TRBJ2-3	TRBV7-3	CASSLGGTGDTQYF	TGTGCCAGCAGCTTAGGGGGAACAGGAGATACGCAGTATTTT
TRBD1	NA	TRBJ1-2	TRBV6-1	CASRVGTGDGYTF	TGTGCCAGCAGGGTCGGGACAGGGGATGGCTACACCTTC
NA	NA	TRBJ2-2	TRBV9	CASSVLPTGELFF	TGTGCCAGCAGCGTCCTCCCCACCGGGGAGCTGTTTTTT
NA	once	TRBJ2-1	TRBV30	CAAVTGTAYNEQFF	TGTGCCGCTGTCACCGGGACGGCCTACAATGAGCAGTTCTTC
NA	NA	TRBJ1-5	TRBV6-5	CASSFGRGRKPQHF	TGTGCCAGCAGTTTTGGTCGGGGTCGGAAGCCCCAGCATTTT